Shown below are 6 T cell receptor beta chains from a single sample sequenced in a study of persistence of HIV-infected CD4 T cells. This was the immunoSEQ version 4 assay in survey mode. The data were produced by immunoSEQ multiplex PCR, yet TCRdb's version contains in-frame clones alone and is incomplete. The table has roughly 28,000 clones, 78% seen once. Their recognized antigens are unknown. Stimulation used about 10 ug/mL lysate from CMV-infected fibroblasts. CD40L-negative CD69-negative CD45RO-high memory CD4+ T cells were sorted as populations depleted of antigen-responding cells. The material sequenced was CD4+ T cells sorted from PBMCs after roughly 17-hour stimulation, taken from a patient who received antiretroviral therapy. These TCRs come from an adult woman with HIV who was CMV-seropositive.

The J gene is TRBJ1-6, the V gene TRBV5-6; D gene uncertain. Germline loops: CDR1 SGHDT, CDR2 YYEEEE. V was trimmed by 0 bases and J by 6 bases, leaving 7 bases between them. This CDR3 comprises 14 residues. The CDR3: CASSLATTNSPLHF. CDR3 DNA sequence: TGTGCCAGCAGCTTGGCTACTACTAATTCACCCCTCCACTTT.

V gene TRBV28 combines with J gene TRBJ2-1; possibly TRBD2 for D (6 bases). The germline CDR1 and CDR2 sequences are MDHEN and SYDVKM. V lost 6 bases, J lost 0 bases, and 15 bases lay in between. There are 16 residues in the CDR3. DNA of the CDR3: TGTGCCAGCAGCATTAGACGGGGGAGCTCCTACAATGAGCAGTTCTTC. Protein product: CASSIRRGSSYNEQFF.

This clone was observed a few times. This chain's CDR3 is CASREVGTAYNSPLHF. DNA of the CDR3: TGCGCCAGCAGGGAGGTGGGTACCGCCTATAATTCACCCCTCCACTTT. The V call is TRBV5-1, the J call TRBJ1-6; D gene uncertain. CDR3 length: 16 residues. The V end lost 5 bases, the J end lost 2 bases, and 14 bases lay between the germline ends. Germline assignment: CDR1 SGHRS and CDR2 YFSETQ.

This chain links TRBV9 with TRBJ2-6; D unclear. Deletions cut 5 bases from V and 0 bases from J, with 3 bases between. Germline V gene data show CDR1 as SGDLS and CDR2 as YYNGEE. The CDR3 contains 13 residues. The chain's CDR3 is CASRSSGANVLTF. CDR3 DNA sequence: TGTGCCAGCAGATCCTCTGGGGCCAACGTCCTGACTTTC.

The chain is built from TRBV3-1 (or the pseudogene TRBV3-2) and TRBJ1-3, with D uncertain. The CDR3 is 12 amino acids. Per the germline V gene, CDR1 is LGHDT and CDR2 is YNNKEL (reference sequence). Trimming took 4 bases from V and 4 from J, leaving 5 bases between them. The CDR3 sequence is CASSLQGNTIYF. The CDR3 DNA sequence: TGTGCCAGCAGCCTACAGGGAAACACCATATATTTT.

The CDR3 DNA reads as TGCAGCGTTGGACGGTCCCGTTCTTATGGCTACACCTTC. It codes for CSVGRSRSYGYTF. The chain combines TRBV29-1 with TRBJ1-2; D unresolved. Germline values: CDR1 SQVTM, CDR2 ANQGSEA. The V end lost 4 bases, the J end lost 5 bases, and 14 bases lay between the germline ends. The CDR3 totals 13 residues.